This TCR beta chain was observed in a study of CD8 T cells in ankylosing spondylitis. Germline CDR1 SQVTM, CDR2 ANQGSEA. V dropped 4 bases and J dropped 7 bases, with 13 bases sitting between them. CDR3 length equals 12 residues. Molecular-barcoded quantitative 5'-RACE produced these TCR beta libraries. TCRdb re-called the 5' RACE reads through MiXCR, storing one row per CDR3 protein. The sample consists of almost 250,000 distinct CDR3 sequences, over 30% of them appearing once. This sequence originates from a male donor with ankylosing spondylitis or in good health (not recorded which). V is TRBV29-1 and J is TRBJ1-1; tentatively, D is TRBD1 (6 bases). Specimen: blood, either unsorted or a sorted T cell fraction (not recorded which). CDR3 DNA: TGCAGCGTTGTGAGGGGGTCACTTGAAGCTTTCTTT. This gives the protein CSVVRGSLEAFF.